This TCR beta chain was sequenced for a study of response to subunit inactivated influenza vaccine. Details on this clonotype: Its antigen is unidentified.

Each CDR3 protein gets one entry after TCRdb re-called the RT-PCR reads with MiXCR. The table records about 480,000 distinct CDR3 sequences, 11% of them present only once. Study-wide points: Each seasonal influenza vaccination recruits few new T cells, the authors suggested.

This CDR3 region has 14 residues. Trimming pared 4 bases from V and 4 bases from J, leaving 14 bases between. Germline V gene sequence: CDR1 LGHDT, CDR2 YNNKEL (reference sequence). This clonotype originated in a man aged 45 to 65 who received an inactivated influenza vaccine. This specimen consisted of PBMCs from blood, obtained roughly 47 days after vaccination. The V and J genes are TRBV3-1 and TRBJ2-7; a weak D match, TRBD1 (6 bases). The CDR3 DNA reads as TGTGCCAGCAGCCGCCGGGACACTACTTACGAGCAGTACTTC. Protein: CASSRRDTTYEQYF.